What follows are 3 T cell receptor beta chains derived from one specimen sequenced in a study of chemoradiotherapy in HPV16-positive cancers. Assay: immunoSEQ multiplex PCR; the TCRdb copy retains only in-frame clones and omits some. The data show some 8,600 clones, about 71% seen once. The sample was collected from a patient who underwent chemoradiotherapy. The source is a human donor with HPV-associated anogenital cancer.

This clone was counted between two and nine times. This rearrangement joins TRBV12-5 to TRBJ2-2; 8 nucleotides line up with TRBD1. This CDR3 is 15 amino acids long. Trimming at V came to 4 bases and at J to 4 bases, leaving 5 bases not matched to a gene. Germline-derived CDR1 and CDR2 are LGHNT and FRNRAP. CDR3 coding DNA: TGTGCTAGTGGTTCGGACAGGGTAGCCACCGGGGAGCTGTTTTTT. Translated, it gives CASGSDRVATGELFF.

This sequence joins TRBV4-2 and TRBJ2-3; D may be TRBD2 (5 bases). The V end lost 0 bases, the J end lost 9 bases, and 10 bases lay between the germline ends. The CDR3 is made up of 13 amino acids. Germline assignment: CDR1 LGHNA and CDR2 YNFKEQ. CDR3 in amino acids: CASSQERETTQYF. CDR3 nucleotides: TGTGCCAGCAGCCAAGAGAGGGAAACGACGCAGTATTTT.

The chain carries TRBV5-6 and TRBJ1-6, with a possible D match to TRBD1 (5 bases). V lost 4 bases and J lost 0, with 14 bases in between. This CDR3 is 17 amino acids long. Germline lookup yields CDR1 SGHDT and CDR2 YYEEEE. Here the CDR3 DNA reads TGTGCCAGCAGCCGCCGGGGGACTAGCTCCTATAATTCACCCCTCCACTTT. Its translation: CASSRRGTSSYNSPLHF.